The clone carrying this T cell receptor beta chain has only a few counts. Antigen unknown. These data originate in a study of cytomegalovirus exposure and HLA in healthy donors. Study summary: A data release that came early held around 85 million unique TCRs from HLA-typed donors. Whole-study results and caveats: In a later analysis, at a false discovery rate of 0.05, about 15,000 TCR beta sequences were associated with HLA alleles. Indistinguishable V segments, including TRBV6-2 and TRBV6-3, were excluded. Most TCR sequences were uncommon, yet certain public TCRs appeared in many donors.

The CDR3 is made up of 15 amino acids. V was clipped by 2 bases and J by 7 bases; unmatched bases: 10. Germline CDR1 KGHSH, CDR2 LQKENI. Use of 60 Vbeta and 13 Jbeta primers characterized the PCR. Using immunoSEQ multiplex PCR, the repertoire was profiled, and TCRdb retains in-frame clones only, with some absent. The repertoire holds some 70,000 clones, with 55% to 70% as singletons. The receptor comes from a woman in her fifties or sixties in good health and CMV-seronegative. V is TRBV18 and J is TRBJ2-7, with TRBD2 matching 8 bases. The sequenced sample was PBMCs. CDR3 protein: CASSPTLAAGKEQYF. Written as DNA, the CDR3 is TGTGCCAGCTCACCAACACTAGCGGCGGGAAAGGAGCAGTACTTC.